The clone carrying this T cell receptor beta chain was seen a handful of times. Produced via immunoSEQ multiplex PCR; TCRdb's table is partial and in-frame only. The table records hundreds of thousands of clones, over 65% of them present only once. This CDR3 contains 12 residues. Trimming took 5 bases from V and 7 from J, leaving 11 bases between them. The germline V gene encodes CDR1 SGHNT and CDR2 YENEEA. This sample was taken from a study of cytomegalovirus exposure and HLA in healthy donors. This chain uses TRBV11-3 with TRBJ1-2; D is perhaps TRBD1 (6 bases). What was sequenced was PBMCs. The TCR sequence derives from a woman aged 18 to 35 in good health and CMV-seronegative. The CDR3, as DNA: TGTGCCAGCAGCGTACAGGGAGCTGGCTACACCTTC. Translation: CASSVQGAGYTF.